These 5 T cell receptor beta chains were all obtained from the same sample, sequenced in a study of blood T cell repertoires in COVID-19. Clones were read by immunoSEQ multiplex PCR, and TCRdb kept only the in-frame ones, dropping some. The sample has approximately 500,000 clones, 80% to 90% seen once. The sequencing input was peripheral blood. The origin of the receptors is a man aged 18 to 29 with COVID-19, enrolled during active disease.

This clone was detected once. CDR3 sequence: CASIEVPGEGAEAFF. In DNA form, the CDR3 reads TGTGCCAGCATAGAGGTTCCAGGGGAAGGGGCTGAAGCTTTCTTT. The chain recombines TRBV2 with TRBJ1-1; the D gene is possibly TRBD1 (6 bases). This CDR3 region has 15 residues. Germline V CDR1 and CDR2: SNHLY, FYNNEI. Deletions cut 7 bases from V and 6 bases from J, with 21 bases between.

The chain has TRBV5-1 and TRBJ2-1; tentative D call: TRBD1 (5 bases). CDR1 and CDR2 (germline): SGHRS, YFSETQ. The germline V and J ends were trimmed by 3 bases and 0 bases, with 16 bases remaining between them. This CDR3 region has 17 residues. The CDR3 coding sequence is TGCGCCAGCAGCTCCTTAGCTAGGGGCCCCTCCTACAATGAGCAGTTCTTC. Its protein product is CASSSLARGPSYNEQFF.

The gene calls are TRBV6-5 and TRBJ1-5; TRBD1 might be the D (6 bases). V lost 0 bases and J 5 bases, leaving 11 bases between the germline ends. The CDR3 is 15 amino acids. Germline loops: CDR1 MNHEY, CDR2 SVGAGI. The CDR3 loop is CASSYSRAGDQPQHF. CDR3 coding DNA: TGTGCCAGCAGTTACTCGAGGGCAGGGGATCAGCCCCAGCATTTT.

V usage is TRBV3-1 (or the pseudogene TRBV3-2) and J usage is TRBJ2-3, with a weak D call TRBD1 (6 bases). CDR3 length: 16 amino acids. V was clipped by 2 bases and J by 0 bases, with 12 bases between them. Germline V lookup: CDR1 LGHDT, CDR2 YNNKEL (reference sequence). CDR3 nucleotide sequence: TGTGCCAGCAGCCAACAACCCAGGGGTAGCACAGATACGCAGTATTTT. Its translation is CASSQQPRGSTDTQYF.

V is TRBV2 and J is TRBJ2-4; D perhaps matches TRBD1 (6 bases). Germline CDR1 SNHLY, CDR2 FYNNEI. Trimming removed 1 base from V and 8 bases from J, with 6 bases in between. The length of the CDR3 is 12 residues. The CDR3 region has the DNA TGTGCCAGCAGTGAAGGGGGGCACATTCAGTACTTC. Protein: CASSEGGHIQYF.